This T cell receptor beta chain was obtained from a study of T cell changes during pregnancy in multiple sclerosis. Data came from immunoSEQ multiplex PCR; TCRdb stores just in-frame clones and leaves some out. The table has more than 10,000 clones, approximately 88% seen once. CDR1 is DFQATT and CDR2 is SNEGSKA in the germline V gene (reference sequence). CDR3 size: 10 residues. Trimming left V 7 bases short and J 5 bases short, with 6 bases between. The sequence came from a female donor in good health, enrolled as a control in a pregnancy study. The input for sequencing was CD8+ T cells from peripheral blood mononuclear cells, taken in the second trimester of pregnancy. The V call is TRBV20-1, the J call TRBJ2-1, with D tentatively TRBD2 (5 bases). The CDR3 spells CSGGHNEQFF. The DNA of the CDR3 is TGCAGTGGAGGGCACAATGAGCAGTTCTTC.